The subject of this entry is one T cell receptor (beta chain). This clonotype came up a few times. Its cognate antigen has yet to be identified. No much larger clonotype is one base removed from it; base qualities were not supplied. Systemically healthy Caucasian individuals from Russia, around 38 in total and aged about 6 to 95 years, were included as donors. Ten milliliters of peripheral blood were drawn from each donor into EDTA-treated Vacutainer tubes. Ficoll-Paque density-gradient centrifugation was used to isolate PBMCs, with at least 7 million per sample. Total RNA, at least 6 micrograms per sample, was extracted from PBMCs with Trizol reagent. For every donor, flow cytometry on a PBMC aliquot measured the percentage of naive CD45RAhigh/CD27high T cells. The V end gives up 1 base and the J end 2 bases, leaving 5 bases in the junction not matched to a gene. The CDR3 runs 16 amino acids, cysteine and phenylalanine included. Only the CDR3 part of the read is kept: 48 bases, read in frame from the first base.

Preparation of the library involved 5' RACE. A second PCR of roughly 7 to 12 cycles was performed with a sample-barcoded 5' primer and a J-beta primer mix. Each TCR beta cDNA molecule received a unique molecular identifier from a template-switch 5' adaptor carrying 12 random nucleotides. Each sample yielded at least 3 million CDR3-containing paired-end reads. First-strand cDNA synthesis was performed from all RNA using the Mint cDNA synthesis kit, with priming by a TRBC-specific oligonucleotide. All cDNA was treated with uracil-DNA glycosylase and then went through a first 18-cycle PCR with the universal primers M1SS and BC2_uni_R. As for how the authors treated the data: Normalization of each sample was performed by random selection of 1 million high-quality reads, each carrying a distinct molecular identifier. Instead of being binned into consensus sequences, reads that shared molecular identifiers were thrown out. MiTCR, set to a Q25 quality threshold and the strictest error-elimination algorithm, was used for CDR3 identification, clonotype clustering and error correction. A nonparametric unseen species model using Euler transformation provided a lower-bound estimate of total TCR beta diversity. TCRdb passed the public sequencing reads through fastp at Q25 and MiXCR, retaining productive beta sequences. Each CDR3 protein appears once, grouped with its most common genes and DNA. In this record, the V and J calls reflect TCRdb's handling and not the investigators' own analysis. Counted in this sample were fewer than 2,000,000 distinct CDR3 sequences; about two fifths of them appeared once. The ten most abundant clones make up under 30% of the sample.

This specimen belongs to a study of blood T cells in healthy people across ages (dated by TCRdb to 2015 to 2017). Some background on the complete study: In model experiments, template switching captured roughly one uniquely barcoded TCR beta cDNA molecule for every two T cells. Using deep sequencing normalized with unique cDNA molecular identifiers, the study measured how TCR beta repertoire diversity changes with age. Four age groups were formed from the donors: young (average approximately 15 years), middle-aged (approximately 39), aged (under 70) and long-lived (about 80). To avoid experimental bias, donors of different ages were randomly spread across the sequencing lanes. Using the same blood draw, the study looked at two additional independent replicas of 1 million unique cDNA reads for two donors, one aged 18 to 30 and the other aged 80 or older. The investigation overall reported the following: Donor CMV infection status was unknown, potentially confounding age-related changes in expanded clonotypes. The percentage of naive T cells measured by flow cytometry correlated strongly with observed TCR beta diversity. As age increased, observed TCR beta diversity per million T cells dropped in a roughly linear way, and a significant reduction was already evident by age about 36. Estimates of total diversity based on one million sequenced T cells were regarded as lower bounds and as underestimates. Compared with the aged group, the long-lived group had more naive CD4+ T cells, fewer expanded clones and increased TCR diversity, a pattern suggesting age selection. Bulk unsorted PBMC profiling prevented conclusive comparison of naive and antigen-experienced compartments.

The chain is made from TRBV12-3 or TRBV12-4 and TRBJ1-5; TRBD1 agrees with 7 junctional bases. Sequencing input: blood. This receptor was identified in a human donor in good health. The CDR3 sequence is CASSLGRGTGNQPQHF. The nucleotide sequence is TGTGCCAGCAGTTTAGGCAGGGGGACGGGCAATCAGCCCCAGCATTTT.